The 26 T cell receptor beta chains in this list originate from one sample, sequenced in a study of Ad26.COV2.S vaccination and SARS-CoV-2 variants. The treatment is: around 19 received Ad26.COV2.S at low or high dose, single or two shots; roughly 5 received placebo; per-sample allocation not given. Day 63 after the first vaccine or placebo injection was the time point for sampling. Assay used: immunoSEQ multiplex PCR; TCRdb lists only in-frame clones, some missing. This table holds roughly 460,000 clones, nearly 90% found once. This specimen consisted of peripheral blood, obtained in a trial of Ad26.COV2.S vaccine versus placebo. The source is a person between 18 and 65 years old who received the Ad26.COV2.S COVID-19 vaccine or a placebo.

This clone showed up just a few times. This chain joins TRBV11-2 and TRBJ1-2; D possibly corresponds to TRBD1 (5 bases). This CDR3 has 10 residues. Germline lookup yields CDR1 SGHAT and CDR2 FQNNGV. V was cut by 11 bases and J by 6 bases, with 10 bases left in between. CDR3 nucleotide sequence: TGTGCCTCCGGGGACCATGGCTACACCTTC. It encodes CASGDHGYTF.

The genes are TRBV7-8 and TRBJ1-1, with D possibly TRBD1 on 5 matching bases. The CDR3 loop spans 13 amino acids. The germline gives CDR1 SGHVS, CDR2 FQNEAQ. The V gene lost 3 bases and the J gene lost 11 bases, with 16 bases spanning the gap. This CDR3 reads CASSFKGDPLAFF. DNA of the CDR3: TGTGCCAGCAGCTTTAAAGGGGACCCGTTGGCTTTCTTT.

This chain connects TRBV21-1 to TRBJ2-7; no check of the table's D call, TRBD2, against the DNA was made. TRBV21-1 is marked as a pseudogene. The CDR3 covers 18 residues. In DNA, the CDR3 is TGTGCCAGCAGTCAGTGTGGATCTAGCGGGGGTAGCTCCTACGAGCAGTACTTC. Translated: CASSQCGSSGGSSYEQYF.

V and J are TRBV28 and TRBJ1-5; D call uncertain. Germline CDR1 and CDR2: MDHEN and SYDVKM. The CDR3 length is 15 residues. Deletions cut 5 bases from V and 0 bases from J, with 11 bases between. CDR3 residues: CASSPDLYSNQPQHF. In DNA form, the CDR3 reads TGTGCCAGCAGTCCGGACCTGTATAGCAATCAGCCCCAGCATTTT.

This chain joins TRBV4-3 and TRBJ2-3, with 9 bases matching TRBD2. Germline trimming cut 1 base from V and 1 base from J; bases unmatched to any gene: 15. Germline CDR1 LGHNA, CDR2 YSLEER. CDR3 length: 20 amino acids. This CDR3 is CASSQGRPWRGGRGTDTQYF. The CDR3 region has the DNA TGCGCCAGCAGCCAAGGTAGACCCTGGCGGGGGGGCCGGGGCACAGATACGCAGTATTTT.

The chain employs TRBV11-2 and TRBJ2-3; 9 bases map to TRBD2. Trimming took 6 bases from V and 6 from J; bases not matched to a gene: 7. Germline V gives CDR1 SGHAT, CDR2 FQNNGV. The CDR3 sequence is 14 residues long. The CDR3 region is CASSHSGSLDTQYF. The CDR3 nucleotides are TGTGCCAGCAGTCATAGCGGGAGTTTGGATACGCAGTATTTT.

J is TRBJ2-3 and V is TRBV5-8, with D hard to call. With 0 bases removed from V and 0 bases from J, the gap between germline ends came to 8 bases. This CDR3 is 15 amino acids long. In germline, CDR1 is SGHTS, CDR2 YDEGEE. This chain's CDR3 is CASSLGIHSTDTQYF. In nucleotides, the CDR3 is TGTGCCAGCAGCTTGGGGATACATAGCACAGATACGCAGTATTTT.

The chain links TRBV9 to TRBJ1-1; unclear D gene. Between the trimmed V and J ends, which lost 0 bases and 0 bases, there was a span of 9 bases. Per germline, CDR1 SGDLS and CDR2 YYNGEE. The CDR3 length is 15 residues. CDR3 loop: CASSVASGMNTEAFF. The CDR3 DNA sequence: TGTGCCAGCAGCGTAGCATCGGGGATGAACACTGAAGCTTTCTTT.

This chain joins TRBV18 and TRBJ1-2, with no clear D. V lost 6 bases and J 3 bases, leaving 14 bases between the germline ends. Germline assignment: CDR1 KGHSH and CDR2 LQKENI. The length of the CDR3 is 14 residues. CDR3 amino acids: CASSPGRDYYGYTF. In DNA, the CDR3 is TGTGCCAGCTCCCCCGGGCGGGATTACTATGGCTACACCTTC.

This clone has just one count. The chain links TRBV7-9 to TRBJ2-7, with 7 bases lining up with TRBD1. V dropped 5 bases and J dropped 5; count of bases not matched to a gene: 12. From germline, CDR1 is SEHNR and CDR2 FQNEAQ (reference sequence). CDR3 length: 15 residues. The CDR3 here is CASSLSKTGWDEQYF. Written as DNA, the CDR3 is TGTGCCAGCAGCCTTTCCAAGACAGGGTGGGACGAGCAGTACTTC.

This clone appeared a single time. V gene TRBV4-1 combines with J gene TRBJ1-1; D is unresolved. The CDR3 spans 15 residues. V was trimmed by 0 bases and J by 4 bases, leaving 12 bases between them. Germline V gene lookup returns CDR1 MGHRA and CDR2 YSYEKL. CDR3 sequence reads: CASSQDRLSLTEAFF. Written as DNA, the CDR3 is TGCGCCAGCAGCCAAGATCGCCTTTCTCTCACTGAAGCTTTCTTT.

This clone was counted only a few times. The chain has TRBV7-9 and TRBJ1-1; D ambiguous. Trimming stripped 1 base from V and 0 bases from J, with 6 bases between. Germline CDR1 SEHNR, CDR2 FQNEAQ (reference sequence). This CDR3 has 14 residues. CDR3 nucleotides: TGTGCCAGCAGCTTAGGGCAGGTGAACACTGAAGCTTTCTTT. As protein: CASSLGQVNTEAFF.

The chain recombines TRBV6-2 or TRBV6-3 with TRBJ1-1; D possibly corresponds to TRBD1 (6 bases). Between the trimmed V and J ends, which lost 2 bases and 6 bases, there was a span of 16 bases. The CDR3 length is 15 residues. CDR1 MNHEY and CDR2 SVGEGT come from the germline V gene. CDR3 in amino acids: CASSYKQGGFAEAFF. CDR3 nucleotides: TGTGCCAGCAGTTACAAACAGGGAGGCTTCGCTGAAGCTTTCTTT.

The chain uses TRBV24-1 and TRBJ1-5; TRBD1 matches at 7 bases. Looked up from germline, CDR1 is KGHDR and CDR2 is SFDVKD. This CDR3 has 13 residues. V shed 9 bases and J 4 bases; nucleotides not matched to a gene: 5. CDR3 loop: CATCSGGNQPQHF. The CDR3 coding sequence is TGTGCCACCTGCTCAGGGGGGAATCAGCCCCAGCATTTT.

The chain recombines TRBV6-6 with TRBJ1-2, with D possibly being TRBD1 (6 bases). The V gene lost 1 base and the J gene lost 8 bases, with 14 bases spanning the gap. CDR1 and CDR2 (germline): MNHNY, SVGAGI (reference sequence). This CDR3 contains 14 residues. The CDR3 nucleotides read TGTGCCAGCAGTTACTTTCCCGGGGGGCGCGGCTACACCTTC. Its protein product is CASSYFPGGRGYTF.

The V and J genes are TRBV9 and TRBJ2-3, with D possibly TRBD1 on 6 matching bases. V was trimmed by 1 base and J by 2 bases, leaving 11 bases between them. CDR3 size: 15 residues. Germline CDR1 SGDLS, CDR2 YYNGEE. CDR3: CASSVLQGHTDTQYF. The CDR3 bases are TGTGCCAGCAGCGTACTACAGGGACACACAGATACGCAGTATTTT. Variable domain in full (rest from reference TRBV9 and TRBJ2-3): DSGVTQTPKHLITATGQRVTLRCSPRSGDLSVYWYQQSLDQGLQFLIQYYNGEERAKGNILERFSAQQFPDLHSELNLSSLELGDSALYFCASSVLQGHTDTQYFGPGTRLTVL.

The chain recombines TRBV12-3 or TRBV12-4 with TRBJ1-2, with unresolved D. The CDR3 sequence is 12 residues long. The V end was cut by 5 bases, the J end by 4 bases, with 8 bases between. The DNA of the CDR3 is TGTGCCAGCAGTCCCAACCTCTATGGCTACACCTTC. Its translation: CASSPNLYGYTF.

CDR3 DNA sequence: TGTGCCAGCAGACCAGCAGGGGGCACAGATACGCAGTATTTT. It codes for CASRPAGGTDTQYF. V usage is TRBV28 and J usage is TRBJ2-3; weak D call: TRBD1 (6 bases). The CDR3 extends over 14 amino acids. V dropped 6 bases and J dropped 1 base, with 11 bases sitting between them. The germline V gene encodes CDR1 MDHEN and CDR2 SYDVKM.

This rearrangement joins TRBV28 to TRBJ1-5; no reliable D call. The CDR3 spans 15 residues. Trimming cost V 1 base and J 0 bases, with 7 bases left between them. The germline gives CDR1 MDHEN, CDR2 SYDVKM. The CDR3 DNA follows: TGTGCCAGCAGTTTATTGGCGAATAGCAATCAGCCCCAGCATTTT. Amino acids: CASSLLANSNQPQHF.

The rearrangement links TRBV4-1 to TRBJ1-2; D remains ambiguous. Germline-derived CDR1 and CDR2 are MGHRA and YSYEKL. The CDR3 contains 13 residues. Trimming removed 4 bases from V and 4 bases from J, with 10 bases in between. This chain's CDR3 is CASSLDRLYGYTF. The CDR3 DNA sequence: TGCGCCAGCAGCCTTGACCGACTCTATGGCTACACCTTC.

CDR3 sequence: CASSQPRQGVRNTIYF. As DNA, the CDR3 is TGCGCCAGCAGCCAACCTCGTCAGGGGGTGCGAAACACCATATATTTT. The chain is built from TRBV4-1 and TRBJ1-3; 7 nucleotides match TRBD1. Losses at the gene ends were 2 bases for V and 5 bases for J; bases not matched to a gene: 9. The length of the CDR3 is 16 residues. Looked up from germline, CDR1 is MGHRA and CDR2 is YSYEKL.

The V gene is TRBV14, the J gene TRBJ1-2; 10 nucleotides match TRBD1. The CDR3 has 18 amino acids. The germline V gene has CDR1 SGHDN and CDR2 FVKESK. Unmatched junction bases numbered 10, after V lost 1 base and J lost 2 bases. The CDR3 region is CASSQAPLRDRGNYGYTF. For the CDR3, the DNA is TGTGCCAGCAGCCAAGCCCCTTTACGGGACAGGGGAAACTATGGCTACACCTTC. Complete variable domain (other parts from reference TRBV14 and TRBJ1-2): EAGVTQFPSHSVIEKGQTVTLRCDPISGHDNLYWYRRVMGKEIKFLLHFVKESKQDESGMPNNRFLAERTGGTYSTLKVQPAELEDSGVYFCASSQAPLRDRGNYGYTFGSGTRLTVV.

This chain links TRBV10-3 with TRBJ2-6; 8 nucleotides agree with TRBD1. V lost 6 bases and J lost 3; bases outside the gene matches: 10. This CDR3 is 17 amino acids long. CDR1 is ENHRY and CDR2 is SYGVKD in the germline V gene. The CDR3 is CAISESGGAVGANVLTF. As DNA, the CDR3 is TGTGCCATCAGCGAATCAGGGGGCGCAGTTGGGGCCAACGTCCTGACTTTC.

The chain links TRBV7-2 to TRBJ1-2; 8 positions match TRBD1. CDR1 is SGHTA, CDR2 FQGNSA, per germline. Unmatched junction bases numbered 3, after V lost 1 base and J lost 2 bases. The CDR3 totals 15 residues. The CDR3 sequence: CASSLGQGPNYGYTF. CDR3 nucleotides: TGTGCCAGCAGCTTAGGACAGGGGCCGAACTATGGCTACACCTTC.

This clone has more than one count but fewer than ten. V gene TRBV28 combines with J gene TRBJ2-7; D perhaps matches TRBD2 (6 bases). This CDR3 comprises 14 residues. Trimming shortened V by 5 bases and J by 1 base, and 12 bases separated the two germline ends. The germline V gene has CDR1 MDHEN and CDR2 SYDVKM. The CDR3 reads CASSPRDFSYEQYF. The CDR3 DNA reads as TGTGCCAGCAGTCCACGGGACTTTTCCTACGAGCAGTACTTC.

The chain uses TRBV9 and TRBJ2-2; 7 positions match TRBD1. CDR3 length equals 15 residues. The germline V gene has CDR1 SGDLS and CDR2 YYNGEE. Trimming took 3 bases from V and 2 from J; bases not matched to a gene: 4. In DNA, the CDR3 is TGTGCCAGCAGCGGGACAGGCCCTAACACCGGGGAGCTGTTTTTT. As protein: CASSGTGPNTGELFF.